What follows is one TCR beta chain and its context. V was pared by 1 base and J by 7 bases, with 9 bases of the junction left unmatched. CDR3 length: 15 amino acids. The V gene's germline CDR1 is SEHNR and CDR2 FQNEAQ (reference sequence). This entry comes from a study of shared clonotypes between healthy human individuals. At deep level, the assay was performed. Data came from immunoSEQ multiplex PCR; TCRdb stores just in-frame clones and leaves some out. The table has about half a million clones, about 78% seen once. This clonotype originated in a woman aged 40-49 years in good health. Some clones in this sample may be carry-over from other donors' samples. The chain couples TRBV7-9 to TRBJ1-2, with TRBD1 identical over 7 bases. Sequenced: PBMCs. The CDR3 protein is CASSLEVNRGSGYTF. CDR3 nucleotide sequence: TGTGCCAGCAGCTTAGAAGTGAACAGGGGATCTGGCTACACCTTC.